The clone carrying this TCR beta chain was detected only once. This entry comes from a study of cytomegalovirus exposure and HLA in healthy donors. Libraries were prepared by immunoSEQ multiplex PCR; TCRdb keeps only in-frame clonotypes and omits some of them. The table records about 180,000 clones, 75% to 90% of them present only once. The V gene end was trimmed by 0 bases and the J gene end by 1 base; junction bases not matched to a gene: 13. The CDR3 consists of 19 residues. The germline gives CDR1 SGHRS, CDR2 YFSETQ. The V call is TRBV5-1, the J call TRBJ2-5, with 9 positions matching TRBD2. The TCR comes from a man aged 18 to 29 in good health and CMV-seropositive. What was sequenced was PBMCs. The CDR3 sequence: CASSLGDSGGPRPQETQYF. CDR3 DNA: TGCGCCAGCAGCTTGGGTGATAGCGGGGGACCAAGGCCCCAAGAGACCCAGTACTTC.